This T cell receptor beta chain originates from a study of shared clonotypes between healthy human individuals. The overall study: CD4 naive and CD4 memory each took three plates per donor, while CD8 naive took two and CD8 memory one.

CD4+ cells underwent separation, giving CD45RA+ naive and CD45RA-negative memory subsets. Germline lookup yields CDR1 SEHNR and CDR2 FQNEAQ (reference sequence). Trimming took 4 bases from V and 3 from J; bases not matched to a gene: 5. The CDR3 consists of 14 residues. For sorted subsets, about 190 ng DNA per replicate equaled 30,000 or so T cell genomes. Only in-frame clones appear in the TCRdb table, and some are missing; sequencing was by immunoSEQ multiplex PCR. The data show 1.4 million to 1.5 million clones, with 96% seen just once and approximately 1.1% held by the top ten. Study-wide points: Generation of non-shared clonotypes was less probable than generation of clonotypes shared by all four donors.

Regarding this clone: Antigen specificity is unknown.

The clonotype was recovered from a man aged 25 to 45 in good health. The rearrangement joins TRBV7-9 to TRBJ2-7; 8 bases fit TRBD1. Sequenced sample: naive CD4+ T cells sorted from blood. Subset reported: CD45RA+ positively selected. As DNA, the CDR3 is TGTGCCAGCAGCTCCAAGACAGGGGTCTACGAGCAGTACTTC. Its translation is CASSSKTGVYEQYF.